This T cell receptor beta chain comes out of a study of blood T cell repertoires in COVID-19. Study information: T cells, B-cell-depleted T cells, or PBMCs provided the cDNA or gDNA that served as material.

The germline V gene encodes CDR1 SGDLS and CDR2 YYNGEE. The CDR3 is 16 amino acids. Deletions cut 4 bases from V and 3 bases from J, with 16 bases between. Here immunoSEQ multiplex PCR was the method, and the copy in TCRdb shows in-frame clones only, minus some. The table lists 45,000 to 55,000 clones, roughly 88% of them singletons. The gene calls are TRBV9 and TRBJ2-2; D may be TRBD2 (7 bases). Sample: peripheral blood. The clonotype was recovered from a human donor in a cohort sampled during active COVID-19. CDR3 nucleotide sequence: TGTGCCAGCAGCCCCCCCGGGGGGCTGGACACCGGGGAGCTGTTTTTT. Amino acid sequence: CASSPPGGLDTGELFF. The variable domain in full, with the rest retrieved from reference TRBV9 and TRBJ2-2, is DSGVTQTPKHLITATGQRVTLRCSPRSGDLSVYWYQQSLDQGLQFLIQYYNGEERAKGNILERFSAQQFPDLHSELNLSSLELGDSALYFCASSPPGGLDTGELFFGEGSRLTVL.